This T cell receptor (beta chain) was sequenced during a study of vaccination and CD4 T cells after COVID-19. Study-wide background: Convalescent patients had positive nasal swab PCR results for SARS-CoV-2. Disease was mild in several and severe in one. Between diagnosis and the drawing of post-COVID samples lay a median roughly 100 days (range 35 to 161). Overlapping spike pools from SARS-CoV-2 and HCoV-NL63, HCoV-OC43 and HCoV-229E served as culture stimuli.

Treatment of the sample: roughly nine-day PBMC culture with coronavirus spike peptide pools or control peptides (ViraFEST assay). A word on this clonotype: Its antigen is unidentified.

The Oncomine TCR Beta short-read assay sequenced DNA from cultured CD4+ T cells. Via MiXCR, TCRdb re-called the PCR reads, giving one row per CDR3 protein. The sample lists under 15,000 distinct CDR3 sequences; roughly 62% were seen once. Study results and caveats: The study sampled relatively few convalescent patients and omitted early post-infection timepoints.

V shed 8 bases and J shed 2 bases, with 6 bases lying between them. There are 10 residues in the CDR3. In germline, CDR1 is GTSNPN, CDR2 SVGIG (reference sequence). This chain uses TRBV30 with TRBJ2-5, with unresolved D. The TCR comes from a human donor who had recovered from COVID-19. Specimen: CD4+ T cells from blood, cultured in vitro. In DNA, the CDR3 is TGTGCCCAAAATCAAGAGACCCAGTACTTC. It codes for CAQNQETQYF.